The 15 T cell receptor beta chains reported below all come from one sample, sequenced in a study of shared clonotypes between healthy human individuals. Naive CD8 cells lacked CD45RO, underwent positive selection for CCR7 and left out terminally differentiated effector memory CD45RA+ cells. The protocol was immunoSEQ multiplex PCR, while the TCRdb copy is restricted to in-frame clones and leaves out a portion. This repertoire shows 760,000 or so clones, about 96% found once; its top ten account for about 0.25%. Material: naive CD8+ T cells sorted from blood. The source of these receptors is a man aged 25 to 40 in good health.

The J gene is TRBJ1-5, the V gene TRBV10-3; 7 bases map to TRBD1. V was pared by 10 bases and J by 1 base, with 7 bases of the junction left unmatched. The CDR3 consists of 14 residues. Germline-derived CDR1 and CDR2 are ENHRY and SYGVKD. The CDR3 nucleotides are TGTGCCACCAGGGGGGCTATCAGCAATCAGCCCCAGCATTTT. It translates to CATRGAISNQPQHF.

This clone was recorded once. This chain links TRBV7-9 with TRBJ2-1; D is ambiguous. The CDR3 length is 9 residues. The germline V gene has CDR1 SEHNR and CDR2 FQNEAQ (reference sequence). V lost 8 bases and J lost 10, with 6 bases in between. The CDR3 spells CASPTEQFF. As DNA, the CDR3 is TGTGCCAGCCCCACAGAGCAGTTCTTC.

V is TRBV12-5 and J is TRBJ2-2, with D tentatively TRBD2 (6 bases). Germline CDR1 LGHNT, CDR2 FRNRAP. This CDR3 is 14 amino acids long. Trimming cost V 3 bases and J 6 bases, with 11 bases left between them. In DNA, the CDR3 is TGTGCTAGTGGTTTCGGGGAGGAGGCCGGGGAGCTGTTTTTT. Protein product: CASGFGEEAGELFF.

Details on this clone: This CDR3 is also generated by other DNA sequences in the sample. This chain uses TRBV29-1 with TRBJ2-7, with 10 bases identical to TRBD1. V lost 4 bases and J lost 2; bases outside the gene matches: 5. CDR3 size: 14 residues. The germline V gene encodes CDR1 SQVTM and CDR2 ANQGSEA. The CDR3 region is CSVVGTGETYEQYF. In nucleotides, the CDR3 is TGCAGCGTTGTCGGGACAGGGGAGACCTACGAGCAGTACTTC.

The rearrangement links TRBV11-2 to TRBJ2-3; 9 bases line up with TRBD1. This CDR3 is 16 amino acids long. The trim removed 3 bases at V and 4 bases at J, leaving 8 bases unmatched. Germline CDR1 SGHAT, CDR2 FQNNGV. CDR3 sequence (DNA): TGTGCCAGCAGCTTCGTCCCGGGACAGGGTCCAGATACGCAGTATTTT. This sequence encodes CASSFVPGQGPDTQYF.

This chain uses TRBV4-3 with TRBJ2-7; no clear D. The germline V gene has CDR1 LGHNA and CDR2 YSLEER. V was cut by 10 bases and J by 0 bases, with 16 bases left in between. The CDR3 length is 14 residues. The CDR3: CATPQTFASYEQYF. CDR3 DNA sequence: TGCGCCACCCCCCAGACTTTTGCCTCCTACGAGCAGTACTTC.

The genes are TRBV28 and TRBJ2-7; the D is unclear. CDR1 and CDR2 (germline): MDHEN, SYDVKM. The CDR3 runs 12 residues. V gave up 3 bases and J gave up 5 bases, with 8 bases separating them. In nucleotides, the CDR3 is TGTGCCAGCAGTTTCACTTCGAACGAGCAGTACTTC. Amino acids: CASSFTSNEQYF.

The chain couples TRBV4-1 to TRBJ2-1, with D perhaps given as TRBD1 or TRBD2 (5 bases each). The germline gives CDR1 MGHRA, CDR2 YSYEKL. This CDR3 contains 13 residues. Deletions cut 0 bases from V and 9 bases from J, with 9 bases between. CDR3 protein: CASSQDPGTEQFF. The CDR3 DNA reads TGCGCCAGCAGCCAAGATCCAGGGACTGAGCAGTTCTTC.

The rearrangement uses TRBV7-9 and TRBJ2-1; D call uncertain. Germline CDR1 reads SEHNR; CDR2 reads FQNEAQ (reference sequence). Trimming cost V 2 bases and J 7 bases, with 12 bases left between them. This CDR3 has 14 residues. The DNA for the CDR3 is TGTGCCAGCAGCTTATCGTCCGTGCGTAATGAGCAGTTCTTC. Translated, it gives CASSLSSVRNEQFF.

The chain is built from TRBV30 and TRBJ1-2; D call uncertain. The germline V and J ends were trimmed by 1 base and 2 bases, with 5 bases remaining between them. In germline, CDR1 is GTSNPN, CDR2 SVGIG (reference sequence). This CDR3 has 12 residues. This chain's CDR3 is CAWSDYNYGYTF. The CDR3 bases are TGTGCCTGGAGTGATTACAACTATGGCTACACCTTC.

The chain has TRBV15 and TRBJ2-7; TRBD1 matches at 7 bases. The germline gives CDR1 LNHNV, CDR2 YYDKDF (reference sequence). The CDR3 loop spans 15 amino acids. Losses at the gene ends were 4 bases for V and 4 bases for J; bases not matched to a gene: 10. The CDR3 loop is CATSNLQGMRYEQYF. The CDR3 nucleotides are TGTGCCACCAGCAACCTACAGGGGATGCGGTACGAGCAGTACTTC.

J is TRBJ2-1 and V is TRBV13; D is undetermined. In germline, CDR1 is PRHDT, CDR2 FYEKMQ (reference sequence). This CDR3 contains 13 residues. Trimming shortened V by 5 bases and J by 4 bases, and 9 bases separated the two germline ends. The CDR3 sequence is CASSPPLYNEQFF. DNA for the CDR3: TGTGCCAGCAGCCCCCCCCTTTACAATGAGCAGTTCTTC.

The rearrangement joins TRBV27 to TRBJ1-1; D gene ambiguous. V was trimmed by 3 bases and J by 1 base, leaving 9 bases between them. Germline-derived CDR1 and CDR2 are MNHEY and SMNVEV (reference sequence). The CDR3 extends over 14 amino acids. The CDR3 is CASSFGRQNTEAFF. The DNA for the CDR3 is TGTGCCAGCAGTTTTGGGAGACAGAACACTGAAGCTTTCTTT.

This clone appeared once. CDR3: CARGLYNEQFF. In DNA form, the CDR3 reads TGTGCCAGAGGCCTTTACAATGAGCAGTTCTTC. The V gene is TRBV19, the J gene TRBJ2-1; D gene uncertain. Between the trimmed V and J ends, which lost 9 bases and 4 bases, there was a span of 7 bases. Germline V gene sequence: CDR1 LNHDA, CDR2 SQIVND (reference sequence). This CDR3 spans 11 amino acids.

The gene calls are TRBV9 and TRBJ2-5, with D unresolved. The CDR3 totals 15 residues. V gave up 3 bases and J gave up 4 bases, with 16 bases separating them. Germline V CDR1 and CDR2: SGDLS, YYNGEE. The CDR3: CASSEGSWQGETQYF. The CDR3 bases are TGTGCCAGCAGCGAGGGAAGTTGGCAAGGAGAGACCCAGTACTTC.